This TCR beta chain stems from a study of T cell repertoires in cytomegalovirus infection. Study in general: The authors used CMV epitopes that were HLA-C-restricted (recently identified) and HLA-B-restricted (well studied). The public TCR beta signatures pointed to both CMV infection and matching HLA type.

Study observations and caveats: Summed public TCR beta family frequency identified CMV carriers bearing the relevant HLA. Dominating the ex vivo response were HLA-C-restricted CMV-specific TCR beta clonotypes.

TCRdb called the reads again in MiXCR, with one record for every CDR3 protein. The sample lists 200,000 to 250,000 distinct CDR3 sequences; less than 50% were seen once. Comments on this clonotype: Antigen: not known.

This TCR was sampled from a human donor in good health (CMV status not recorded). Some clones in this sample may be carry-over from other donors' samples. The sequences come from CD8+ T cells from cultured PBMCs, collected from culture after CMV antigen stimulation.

The CDR3 spells CATSDRDRGLRGYTF. The CDR3 nucleotides are TGTGCCACCAGTGACCGTGACAGGGGGCTCAGGGGCTACACCTTC. The V and J genes are TRBV24-1 and TRBJ1-2, with TRBD1 identical over 10 bases. Germline CDR1 reads KGHDR; CDR2 reads SFDVKD. The ends lost 4 bases at V and 8 bases at J; junction bases unmatched: 9. The CDR3 is 15 amino acids.